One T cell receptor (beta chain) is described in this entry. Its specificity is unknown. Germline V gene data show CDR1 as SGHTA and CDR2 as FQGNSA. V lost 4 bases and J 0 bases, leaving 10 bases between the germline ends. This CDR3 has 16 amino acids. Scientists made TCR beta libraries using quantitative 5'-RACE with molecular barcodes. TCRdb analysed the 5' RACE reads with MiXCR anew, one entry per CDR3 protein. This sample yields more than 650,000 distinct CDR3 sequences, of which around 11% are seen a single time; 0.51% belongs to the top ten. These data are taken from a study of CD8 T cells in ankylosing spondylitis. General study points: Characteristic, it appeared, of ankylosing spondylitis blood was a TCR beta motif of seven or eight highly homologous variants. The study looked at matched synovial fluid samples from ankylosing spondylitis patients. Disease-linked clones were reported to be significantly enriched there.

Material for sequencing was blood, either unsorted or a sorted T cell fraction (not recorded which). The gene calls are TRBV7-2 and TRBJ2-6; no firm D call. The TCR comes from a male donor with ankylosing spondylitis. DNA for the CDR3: TGTGCCAGCAGCTACAGTCGGAACTCTGGGGCCAACGTCCTGACTTTC. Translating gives CASSYSRNSGANVLTF.